One and the same sample provided the 21 T cell receptor beta chains below, sequenced in a study of T cell responses to AZD1222 COVID-19 vaccine. TCRdb's table, derived via immunoSEQ multiplex PCR, lists solely in-frame clones and lacks some. The sample shows 60,000 to 90,000 clones, over 65% of them seen only once. The sample here was peripheral blood, taken 28 days after the second dose of the MenACWY control vaccine. These receptors were collected from an adult who received the MenACWY meningococcal vaccine as a control.

The V call is TRBV11-3, the J call TRBJ2-4; D is perhaps TRBD2 (6 bases). CDR1 and CDR2 from the germline V gene are SGHNT and YENEEA. V shed 0 bases and J shed 8 bases, with 14 bases lying between them. The CDR3 consists of 15 residues. CDR3 sequence reads: CASSLDGGAEDIQYF. The CDR3 DNA reads TGTGCCAGCAGCTTAGATGGAGGGGCAGAGGACATTCAGTACTTC.

The genes are TRBV3-1 (or the pseudogene TRBV3-2) and TRBJ1-1, with D unresolved. This CDR3 has 13 residues. Trimming removed 4 bases from V and 4 bases from J, with 10 bases in between. Germline V gene lookup returns CDR1 LGHDT and CDR2 YNNKEL (reference sequence). The CDR3: CASSPSTVTEAFF. CDR3 in DNA: TGTGCCAGCAGCCCTTCGACGGTCACTGAAGCTTTCTTT.

The chain uses TRBV2 and TRBJ2-5, with D possibly being TRBD1 (6 bases). Trimming took 5 bases from V and 2 from J, leaving 12 bases between them. The CDR3 sequence is 14 residues long. CDR1 is SNHLY, CDR2 FYNNEI, per germline. DNA for the CDR3: TGTGCCAGCAGTTTAAACAGGGTTCAAGAGACCCAGTACTTC. This translates into CASSLNRVQETQYF.

The V gene is TRBV4-2, the J gene TRBJ2-5; 8 bases are a match to TRBD1. The CDR3 runs 15 residues. CDR1 and CDR2 from the germline V gene are LGHNA and YNFKEQ. V was clipped by 5 bases and J by 3 bases; unmatched bases: 8. CDR3 protein: CASSTGDRPKETQYF. DNA for the CDR3: TGTGCCAGCAGCACTGGGGACAGGCCAAAAGAGACCCAGTACTTC.

CDR3 amino acids: CASSLGQGGNTEAFF. The DNA for the CDR3 is TGTGCCAGCAGCTTAGGCCAAGGGGGGAACACTGAAGCTTTCTTT. The rearrangement joins TRBV7-6 to TRBJ1-1; D might be TRBD1 (6 bases). The CDR3 runs to 15 residues. V lost 1 base to trimming and J lost 1 base, with 10 bases between them. CDR1 and CDR2 (germline): SGHVS, FNYEAQ.

This clone was counted a single time. The chain has TRBV6-5 and TRBJ1-3; 7 nucleotides align to TRBD1. The V gene's germline CDR1 is MNHEY and CDR2 SVGAGI. The V and J ends lost 6 bases and 4 bases, in that order; junction bases with no gene match: 9. This CDR3 is built from 15 residues. The CDR3 region is CASRIGSGQGNTIYF. The CDR3 DNA is TGTGCCAGCAGAATCGGATCGGGACAGGGAAACACCATATATTTT.

This chain connects TRBV6-4 to TRBJ1-3, with a tentative D call TRBD1 (5 bases). Looked up from germline, CDR1 is MRHNA and CDR2 is SNTAGT. This CDR3 is 15 amino acids long. The V and J ends lost 6 bases and 0 bases respectively, with 12 bases between them. The CDR3 protein is CASSADSLSGNTIYF. The CDR3 DNA reads as TGTGCCAGCAGCGCCGACAGCCTCTCTGGAAACACCATATATTTT.

This clone has only one observation. The CDR3, as DNA: TGTGCCAGCAGCCAGTCCGGAGCGGGGGAGGGCCAGTACTTC. It codes for CASSQSGAGEGQYF. V usage is TRBV3-1 (or the pseudogene TRBV3-2) and J usage is TRBJ2-5; TRBD2 matches 8 bases. The V gene end was trimmed by 3 bases and the J gene end by 10 bases; junction bases not matched to a gene: 10. This CDR3 is built from 14 residues. CDR1 and CDR2 (germline): LGHDT, YNNKEL (reference sequence).

The V call is TRBV6-1, the J call TRBJ1-1, with 8 bases aligning to TRBD1. The CDR3 is made up of 16 amino acids. Germline lookup yields CDR1 MNHNS and CDR2 SASEGT. Trimming removed 2 bases from V and 0 bases from J; junction bases left unmatched: 5. The CDR3 DNA follows: TGTGCCAGCAGTGAATGGCAGGGGGCAATGAACACTGAAGCTTTCTTT. Translation: CASSEWQGAMNTEAFF.

The chain employs TRBV10-3 and TRBJ1-4; 8 bases map to TRBD1. Germline CDR1 reads ENHRY; CDR2 reads SYGVKD. The CDR3 extends over 14 amino acids. Losses at the gene ends were 6 bases for V and 8 bases for J; bases not matched to a gene: 8. For the CDR3, the DNA is TGTGCCATCAGAGATGACAGGGGAGGCGAAAAACTGTTTTTT. This sequence encodes CAIRDDRGGEKLFF.

This clone showed up many times. The rearrangement links TRBV5-1 to TRBJ2-7, with D hard to call. The germline V gene encodes CDR1 SGHRS and CDR2 YFSETQ. Trimming shortened V by 0 bases and J by 0 bases, and 10 bases separated the two germline ends. CDR3 length: 15 amino acids. The CDR3 coding sequence is TGCGCCAGCAGCTTGGATGGGATGAGCTCCTACGAGCAGTACTTC. Translating it yields CASSLDGMSSYEQYF.

This sequence joins TRBV28 and TRBJ1-5; possibly TRBD1 for D (5 bases). The CDR3 contains 13 residues. The V gene lost 8 bases and the J gene lost 6 bases, with 14 bases spanning the gap. Germline CDR1 and CDR2: MDHEN and SYDVKM. The CDR3: CASLGGLVQPQHF. The CDR3 region has the DNA TGTGCCAGCTTGGGGGGGTTGGTTCAGCCCCAGCATTTT.

This chain connects TRBV19 to TRBJ2-7; no reliable D call. V lost 2 bases and J lost 0, with 8 bases in between. CDR3 size: 14 residues. The germline gives CDR1 LNHDA, CDR2 SQIVND (reference sequence). The CDR3 sequence is CASSIPPSSYEQYF. Here the CDR3 DNA reads TGTGCCAGTAGTATACCCCCCAGCTCCTACGAGCAGTACTTC.

This rearrangement joins TRBV9 to TRBJ2-2; D possibly corresponds to TRBD1 (5 bases). V gave up 2 bases and J gave up 4 bases, with 15 bases separating them. The germline gives CDR1 SGDLS, CDR2 YYNGEE. This CDR3 has 16 residues. CDR3 protein: CASSVGPGQGTGELFF. CDR3 in DNA: TGTGCCAGCAGCGTGGGGCCCGGGCAGGGCACCGGGGAGCTGTTTTTT.

The chain has TRBV28 and TRBJ2-1, with 8 bases aligning to TRBD1. The germline V gene encodes CDR1 MDHEN and CDR2 SYDVKM. V lost 6 bases, J lost 7 bases, and 5 bases stayed unmatched. The CDR3 runs to 13 residues. The CDR3 nucleotides read TGTGCCAGCAGACCATACAGGGGGAATGAGCAGTTCTTC. Translation gives CASRPYRGNEQFF. Filled out from reference TRBV28 and TRBJ2-1, the complete variable domain reads DVKVTQSSRYLVKRTGEKVFLECVQDMDHENMFWYRQDPGLGLRLIYFSYDVKMKEKGDIPEGYSVSREKKERFSLILESASTNQTSMYLCASRPYRGNEQFFGPGTRLTVL.

The DNA of the CDR3 is TGTGCCAGCAGTTTCGGGCCCATGAACACTGAAGCTTTCTTT. The encoded protein is CASSFGPMNTEAFF. This chain uses TRBV13 with TRBJ1-1; the D is unclear. The germline V gene has CDR1 PRHDT and CDR2 FYEKMQ (reference sequence). The length of the CDR3 is 14 residues. Trimming took 6 bases from V and 0 from J, leaving 11 bases between them.

The V gene is TRBV5-5, the J gene TRBJ2-5, with D perhaps matching TRBD1 or TRBD2 (6 bases each). The V and J ends lost 4 bases and 1 base respectively, with 20 bases between them. The CDR3 totals 17 residues. CDR1 and CDR2 from the germline V gene are SGHKS and YYEKEE (reference sequence). In DNA, the CDR3 is TGTGCCAGCAGCAACCACGCCGGGGGCGCGGTCCAAGAGACCCAGTACTTC. Translating gives CASSNHAGGAVQETQYF.

The chain is built from TRBV28 and TRBJ1-4, with 8 bases lining up with TRBD1. CDR3 length: 13 amino acids. Germline values: CDR1 MDHEN, CDR2 SYDVKM. V lost 7 bases to trimming and J lost 11 bases; unmatched junction nucleotides: 9. The CDR3 nucleotides are TGTGCCAGCACCCGGACAGGGCTGACGAAACTGTTTTTT. Translating gives CASTRTGLTKLFF. The full variable domain, its missing parts supplied by reference TRBV28 and TRBJ1-4, is DVKVTQSSRYLVKRTGEKVFLECVQDMDHENMFWYRQDPGLGLRLIYFSYDVKMKEKGDIPEGYSVSREKKERFSLILESASTNQTSMYLCASTRTGLTKLFFGSGTQLSVL.

The chain employs TRBV19 and TRBJ1-2, with unresolved D. Germline-derived CDR1 and CDR2 are LNHDA and SQIVND (reference sequence). With 5 bases removed from V and 2 bases from J, the gap between germline ends came to 9 bases. There are 13 residues in the CDR3. This CDR3 reads CASSASLNYGYTF. The CDR3 nucleotides are TGTGCCAGTAGTGCATCTCTAAACTATGGCTACACCTTC.

V gene TRBV16 combines with J gene TRBJ1-4; possibly TRBD1 for D (6 bases). This CDR3 has 16 amino acids. Germline loops: CDR1 KGHSY, CDR2 FQNENV. Trimming cost V 0 bases and J 5 bases, with 13 bases left between them. CDR3 DNA: TGTGCCAGCAGCCAATCAGGACGGACAGCAAATGAAAAACTGTTTTTT. Translating gives CASSQSGRTANEKLFF.

CDR3 protein: CASSLGDLGGGLPNEQFF. Written as DNA, the CDR3 is TGTGCCAGCAGCTTAGGGGATTTGGGGGGAGGGCTACCTAATGAGCAGTTCTTC. The chain uses TRBV7-2 and TRBJ2-1; 7 bases are a match to TRBD2. V gave up 1 base and J gave up 7 bases; unmatched junction bases: 16. The CDR3 spans 18 residues. Germline V gives CDR1 SGHTA, CDR2 FQGNSA.